This is a list of T cell receptor beta chains from one sample in a study of T-cell memory formation after mild COVID-19. Using its own MiXCR run on the 5' RACE reads, TCRdb lists one record per CDR3 protein. The profile covers about 350,000 distinct CDR3 sequences, with approximately 14% appearing a single time and 22% taken by the ten largest. The sample was PBMCs or a T cell subset sorted from them (not recorded which). All receptors derive from a man aged 18 to 35 who had mild COVID-19 (a few samples of this study predate the infection). Cell type and time point are not known. Both conserved end residues are part of each CDR3. A D gene is named only where the DNA matches it firmly. Size values are once, few and many counts, or a class for expanded clones, and some rows have none.

>TRBJ2-3|TRBV12-3/TRBV12-4|.|.
TGTGCCAGCACCTTGGGGGGGCCCCGCACAGATACGCAGTATTTT
CASTLGGPRTDTQYF
>TRBJ2-3|TRBV5-1|few|TRBD2
TGCGCCAGCAGCGCTGGCGGGGGGGCCACGGATACGCAGTATTTT
CASSAGGGATDTQYF
>TRBJ2-3|TRBV4-2|few|.
TGTGCCAGCAGCCAAGACTCCGGGGTTAGCACAGATACGCAGTATTTT
CASSQDSGVSTDTQYF
>TRBJ2-7|TRBV6-6|.|.
TGTGCCAGCAGTTCCCGAGGCAGGGACCACGAGCAGTACTTC
CASSSRGRDHEQYF
>TRBJ2-1|TRBV12-3/TRBV12-4|.|.
TGTGCCAGCAGTTTCATATCAGGGGAGCAGTTCTTC
CASSFISGEQFF
>TRBJ2-3|TRBV1|many|.
TGCACCAGCAGCCAAACTAGCGGGGTCACAGATACGCAGTATTTT
CTSSQTSGVTDTQYF
>TRBJ2-3|TRBV29-1|few|.
TGCAGCGTTGAGGGACTGGCTCGCACAGATACGCAGTATTTT
CSVEGLARTDTQYF
>TRBJ2-2|TRBV4-3|few|.
TGCGCCAGCAGCCGGCACGGGACTGGAACCGGGGAGCTGTTTTTT
CASSRHGTGTGELFF
>TRBJ2-1|TRBV24-1|.|.
TGTGCCACCAGTGCCTCCCGGACACTCCGGGGAGGGGGCAATGAGCAGTTCTTC
CATSASRTLRGGGNEQFF
>TRBJ1-5|TRBV9|few|.
TGTGCCAGCAGCTTGGACGCTGGTAATCAGCCCCAGCATTTT
CASSLDAGNQPQHF
>TRBJ2-3|TRBV7-3|few|TRBD1
TGTGCCAGCAGCTCATATGGACAGGGGTCAGATACGCAGTATTTT
CASSSYGQGSDTQYF
>TRBJ2-3|TRBV5-1|.|.
TGCGCCAGCAGCTCACTGGGGGCCGGTGAAGATACGCAGTATTTT
CASSSLGAGEDTQYF
>TRBJ2-5|TRBV20-1|few|.
TGCAGTGCTAGAGATCCCATGCAGGGGGGAGAGACCCAGTACTTC
CSARDPMQGGETQYF
>TRBJ1-1|TRBV4-2|many|TRBD1
TGTGCCAGCAGCCAAGATTGGATAAGGACAGGAATGAACACTGAAGCTTTCTTT
CASSQDWIRTGMNTEAFF
>TRBJ2-1|TRBV6-5|.|TRBD2
TGTGCCAGCAGCCCCCTTGCGGGGGGCCACAATGAGCAGTTCTTC
CASSPLAGGHNEQFF
>TRBJ1-1|TRBV2|.|.
TGTGCCAGCAGTCGTGACAGAACCACTGAAGCTTTCTTT
CASSRDRTTEAFF
>TRBJ1-1|TRBV5-8|few|.
TGTGCCGTCCAGGGCTTCAGGGGTACTGAAGCTTTCTTT
CAVQGFRGTEAFF
>TRBJ1-2|TRBV20-1|.|.
TGCAGTGCTAGGAGGGCCTGGCGGGGAGAGAGGAAAGGATTCTATGGCTACACCTTC
CSARRAWRGERKGFYGYTF
>TRBJ1-1|TRBV3-2|many|.
TGTGCCAGCAGCCAAGCAGCACAGGGGGCGAACACTGAAGCTTTCTTT
CASSQAAQGANTEAFF
>TRBJ2-5|TRBV20-1|.|TRBD1
TGCAGTGCCGATGGACAGGGAGGAGAGACCCAGTACTTC
CSADGQGGETQYF
>TRBJ1-1|TRBV7-2|.|.
TGTGCCAGCAGCCCCGGACGGGGTTCAGCTTTCTTT
CASSPGRGSAFF
>TRBJ2-2|TRBV6-5|few|.
TGTGCCAGCAGTTATGTGGGGACGGACGTTTATGTCGGGGAGCTGTTTTTT
CASSYVGTDVYVGELFF
>TRBJ2-7|TRBV12-5|few|.
TGTGCTAGTGGCCCCAGCATGAGTCACCCCTACGAGCAGTACTTC
CASGPSMSHPYEQYF
>TRBJ2-4|TRBV4-3|.|.
TGCGCCAGCAGCCAAGATAGCGCCTCTGGAGCCAAAAACATTCAGTACTTC
CASSQDSASGAKNIQYF
>TRBJ1-2|TRBV24-1|.|.
TGTGCCACCAGTGAAGCAGGTTATAACTATGGCTACACCTTC
CATSEAGYNYGYTF
>TRBJ2-7|TRBV6-2/TRBV6-3|few|.
TGTGCCAGCAGTTACGTATCTAGTGGCGAGCAGTACTTC
CASSYVSSGEQYF
>TRBJ1-5|TRBV28|.|.
TGTGCCAGCAGATTCACAGGGCAGCCCCAGCATTTT
CASRFTGQPQHF
>TRBJ1-6|TRBV3-1|few|TRBD1
TGTGCCAGCAGCCATGAGGGGGCTTCTAATTCACCCCTCCACTTT
CASSHEGASNSPLHF
>TRBJ2-1|TRBV7-9|few|TRBD2
TGTGCCAGCAGCCCCGGGACTAGCGGATGGGATGAGCAGTTCTTC
CASSPGTSGWDEQFF
>TRBJ2-3|TRBV7-3|.|TRBD2
TGTGCCAGCAGCCTACTGACTAGCGGGGGCACAGATACGCAGTATTTT
CASSLLTSGGTDTQYF